This T cell receptor (beta chain) was profiled in a study of long-term antiretroviral therapy in people with HIV. Overall study results and limits: Blood draws took place between 2004 and 2017 and possibly involved older ART regimens. Investigators report no available data on ART adherence, viral resistance or therapy changes. ART preceded a rise in diversity that nonetheless stayed lower than in transplant donor controls.

Survey-level resolution applied to immunoSEQ assay v3.0. Sequencing aimed at 40,000-50,000 T-cell genomes per sample. TCRdb's table, derived via immunoSEQ multiplex PCR, lists solely in-frame clones and lacks some. The sample lists about 17,000 clones, around 74% occurring once. The CDR3 totals 11 residues. Germline-derived CDR1 and CDR2 are MNHNS and SASEGT. In this sample, this clone turned up a few times. No antigen is known for it. This TCR was sampled from a man aged 25 to 45 with HIV. Sequenced material: unsorted PBMCs, taken at the start of antiretroviral therapy. The rearrangement joins TRBV6-1 to TRBJ2-7, with a possible D match to TRBD1 (6 bases). CDR3 protein: CVATRGYEQYF. In DNA, the CDR3 is TGTGTAGCAACCAGGGGATACGAGCAGTACTTC.